This is a list of T cell receptor beta chains from one sample in a study of blood T cell repertoires in COVID-19. Clones were read by immunoSEQ multiplex PCR, and TCRdb kept only the in-frame ones, dropping some. The sample has 250,000 to 350,000 clones; 89% are singletons. The specimen sequenced was peripheral blood. The receptors shown here come from a man aged 18 to 29 who had recovered from COVID-19. Each CDR3 is given with its conserved first and last residue. D genes are given only for firm matches. The size of a clone is reported for some rows only, either as once, few or many, or as a class for expanded clones.

cdr3_aa,cdr3_nt,j_call,clone_size,v_call,d_call
CASSESGGAAQETQYF,TGTGCCAGCAGTGAATCTGGGGGCGCAGCTCAAGAGACCCAGTACTTC,TRBJ2-5,NA,TRBV25-1,NA
CASTGTGNQPQHF,TGCGCCAGCACCGGGACAGGAAATCAGCCCCAGCATTTT,TRBJ1-5,NA,TRBV10-2,TRBD1
CASSPAQGGNTGELFF,TGTGCCAGTAGTCCCGCACAGGGGGGGAACACCGGGGAGCTGTTTTTT,TRBJ2-2,NA,TRBV19,TRBD1
CASSQLASGDTQYF,TGTGCCAGCAGCCAATTGGCGTCAGGGGATACGCAGTATTTT,TRBJ2-3,NA,TRBV16,NA
CASSLGEGENTEAFF,TGTGCCAGCAGCTTAGGGGAGGGAGAGAACACTGAAGCTTTCTTT,TRBJ1-1,NA,TRBV7-9,NA
CASSYGQGSYEQYF,TGTGCCAGCAGTTACGGGCAGGGGTCATACGAGCAGTACTTC,TRBJ2-7,NA,TRBV6-2/TRBV6-3,NA
CVGSYEQYF,TGCGTCGGTTCCTACGAGCAGTACTTC,TRBJ2-7,NA,TRBV29-1,NA
CASSSSTGELFF,TGTGCCAGCAGCTCTTCGACCGGGGAGCTGTTTTTT,TRBJ2-2,NA,TRBV13,NA
CTSDGLAKIDEQFF,TGCACCAGCGACGGACTAGCGAAAATAGATGAGCAGTTCTTC,TRBJ2-1,NA,TRBV1,NA
CAWSLTGGIGDTQYF,TGTGCCTGGAGCTTGACAGGGGGTATAGGAGATACGCAGTATTTT,TRBJ2-3,NA,TRBV30,TRBD1
CASSPPRATEAFF,TGTGCCAGCAGCCCCCCGCGGGCGACTGAAGCTTTCTTT,TRBJ1-1,once,TRBV9,NA
CASSVGQTSFGGYTF,TGTGCCAGCAGCGTAGGCCAGACATCTTTTGGTGGCTACACCTTC,TRBJ1-2,NA,TRBV9,NA
CASSLEQGVFQSSYNSPLHF,TGTGCCAGCAGCTTGGAACAGGGGGTGTTTCAGAGCTCCTATAATTCACCCCTCCACTTT,TRBJ1-6,once,TRBV5-8,TRBD1
CASSLPPGTNREQFF,TGTGCCAGCAGCCTGCCCCCAGGAACGAATCGGGAGCAGTTCTTC,TRBJ2-1,NA,TRBV5-6,NA
CASSSRGGLGQQETQYF,TGTGCCAGCAGCTCCAGAGGGGGTTTGGGGCAGCAAGAGACCCAGTACTTC,TRBJ2-5,NA,TRBV9,NA
CASSLGDRAAFF,TGCGCCAGCAGCTTGGGGGACAGGGCGGCTTTCTTT,TRBJ1-1,NA,TRBV5-1,TRBD1
CASSQVANTEAFF,TGTGCCAGCAGCCAAGTAGCGAACACTGAAGCTTTCTTT,TRBJ1-1,NA,TRBV14,NA
CASSSAGTGNQPQHF,TGTGCCAGCAGTTCAGCGGGGACAGGTAATCAGCCCCAGCATTTT,TRBJ1-5,NA,TRBV6-5,TRBD1
CASSENPARNTIYF,TGTGCCAGCAGTGAGAACCCCGCTAGAAACACCATATATTTT,TRBJ1-3,NA,TRBV6-1,NA